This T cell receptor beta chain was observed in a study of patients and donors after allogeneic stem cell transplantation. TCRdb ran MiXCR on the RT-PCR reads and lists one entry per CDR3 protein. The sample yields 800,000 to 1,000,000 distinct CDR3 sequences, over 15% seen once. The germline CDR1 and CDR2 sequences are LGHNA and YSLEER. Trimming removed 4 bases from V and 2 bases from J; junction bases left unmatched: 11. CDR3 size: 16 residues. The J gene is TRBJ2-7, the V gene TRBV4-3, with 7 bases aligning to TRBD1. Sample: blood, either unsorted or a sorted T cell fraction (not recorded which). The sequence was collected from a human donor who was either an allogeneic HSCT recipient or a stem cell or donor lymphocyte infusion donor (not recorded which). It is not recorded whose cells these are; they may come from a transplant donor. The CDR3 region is CASSPYTGQVPYEQYF. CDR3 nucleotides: TGCGCCAGCAGCCCATATACAGGACAGGTACCCTACGAGCAGTACTTC.